The clone carrying this T cell receptor (beta chain) was seen more than once but under ten times. Stated time point: persistent/refractory GD, antithyroid drugs over 5 years with positive TRAb. Scientists built the TCR library using RNA that was extracted from PBMCs. iRepertoire HTBI primers and Arm-PCR of CDR3 regions built TCR beta libraries. TCRdb recomputed calls from the multiplex PCR reads with MiXCR, one row per CDR3 protein. The sample yields some 470,000 distinct CDR3 sequences, about 22% seen once. V was cut by 1 base and J by 3 bases, with 6 bases left in between. CDR1 and CDR2 from the germline V gene are SEHNR and FQNEAQ (reference sequence). This CDR3 is 14 amino acids long. These data belong to a study of regulatory T cells in long-lasting Graves disease.

This rearrangement joins TRBV7-9 to TRBJ2-2; D uncertain. Sequenced here: peripheral blood mononuclear cells (PBMCs), sampled when the disease was refractory, from a patient treated with antithyroid drugs. This TCR derives from a female donor with Graves disease. The CDR3 DNA follows: TGTGCCAGCAGCTTAGATGAGTACACCGGGGAGCTGTTTTTT. Its protein product is CASSLDEYTGELFF.